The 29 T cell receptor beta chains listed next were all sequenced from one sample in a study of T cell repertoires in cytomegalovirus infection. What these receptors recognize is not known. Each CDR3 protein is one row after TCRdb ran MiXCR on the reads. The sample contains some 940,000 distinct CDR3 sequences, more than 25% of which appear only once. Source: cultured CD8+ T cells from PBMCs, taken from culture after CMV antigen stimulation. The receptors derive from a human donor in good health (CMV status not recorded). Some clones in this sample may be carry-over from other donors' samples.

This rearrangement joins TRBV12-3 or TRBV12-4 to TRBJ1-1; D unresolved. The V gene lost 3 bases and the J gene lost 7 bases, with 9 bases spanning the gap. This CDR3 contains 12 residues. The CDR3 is CASSFSLIEAFF. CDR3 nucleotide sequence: TGTGCCAGCAGTTTCAGCCTCATTGAAGCTTTCTTT.

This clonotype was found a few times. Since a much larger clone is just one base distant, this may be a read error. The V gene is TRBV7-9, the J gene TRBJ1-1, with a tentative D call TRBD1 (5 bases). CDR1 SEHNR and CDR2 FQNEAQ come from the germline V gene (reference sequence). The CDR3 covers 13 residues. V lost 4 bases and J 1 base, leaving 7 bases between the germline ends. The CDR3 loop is CASSSRENTEAFF. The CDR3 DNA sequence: TGTGCCAGCAGCTCCAGGGAGAACACTGAAGCTTTCTTT.

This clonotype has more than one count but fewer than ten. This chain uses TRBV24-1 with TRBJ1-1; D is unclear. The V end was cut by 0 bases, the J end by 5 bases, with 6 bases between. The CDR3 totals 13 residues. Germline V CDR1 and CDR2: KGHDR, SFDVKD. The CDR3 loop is CATSDLDGTEAFF. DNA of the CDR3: TGTGCCACCAGTGATTTGGACGGAACTGAAGCTTTCTTT.

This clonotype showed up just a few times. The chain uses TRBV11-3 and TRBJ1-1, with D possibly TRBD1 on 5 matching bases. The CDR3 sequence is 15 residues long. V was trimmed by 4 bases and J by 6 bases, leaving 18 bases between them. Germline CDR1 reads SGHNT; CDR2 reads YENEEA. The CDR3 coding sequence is TGTGCCAGCAGCTGGGGGTGGGTCGTCATGCCTGAAGCTTTCTTT. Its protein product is CASSWGWVVMPEAFF.

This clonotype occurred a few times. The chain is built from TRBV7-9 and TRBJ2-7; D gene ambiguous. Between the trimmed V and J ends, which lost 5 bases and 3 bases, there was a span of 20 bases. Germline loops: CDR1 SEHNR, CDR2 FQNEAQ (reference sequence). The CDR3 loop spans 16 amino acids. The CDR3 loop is CASSLLTRPSGYEQYF. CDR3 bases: TGTGCCAGCAGCCTCTTGACACGCCCCTCGGGCTACGAGCAGTACTTC. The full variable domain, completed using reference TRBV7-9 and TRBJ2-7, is DTGVSQNPRHKITKRGQNVTFRCDPISEHNRLYWYRQTLGQGPEFLTYFQNEAQLEKSRLLSDRFSAERPKGSFSTLEIQRTEQGDSAMYLCASSLLTRPSGYEQYFGPGTRLTVT.

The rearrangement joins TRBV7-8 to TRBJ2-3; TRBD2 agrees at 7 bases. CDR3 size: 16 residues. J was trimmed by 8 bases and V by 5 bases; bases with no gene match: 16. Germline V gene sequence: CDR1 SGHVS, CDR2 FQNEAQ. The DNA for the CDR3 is TGTGCCAGCAGCCCGAGACTAGCCCTGAATAACGGTACGCAGTATTTT. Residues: CASSPRLALNNGTQYF.

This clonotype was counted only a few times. CDR3 region: CASSIDLATEAFF. Here the CDR3 DNA reads TGTGCCAGTAGTATAGATCTCGCCACTGAAGCTTTCTTT. V usage is TRBV19 and J usage is TRBJ1-1; D gene ambiguous. CDR1 and CDR2 (germline): LNHDA, SQIVND (reference sequence). The length of the CDR3 is 13 residues. Between the trimmed V and J ends, which lost 0 bases and 4 bases, there was a span of 6 bases. Variable domain in full (rest from reference TRBV19 and TRBJ1-1): DGGITQSPKYLFRKEGQNVTLSCEQNLNHDAMYWYRQDPGQGLRLIYYSQIVNDFQKGDIAEGYSVSREKKESFPLTVTSAQKNPTAFYLCASSIDLATEAFFGQGTRLTVV.

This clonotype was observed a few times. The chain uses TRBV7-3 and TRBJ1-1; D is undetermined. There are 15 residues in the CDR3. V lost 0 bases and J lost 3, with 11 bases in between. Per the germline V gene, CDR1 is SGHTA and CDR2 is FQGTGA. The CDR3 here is CASSLTWADHTEAFF. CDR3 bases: TGTGCCAGCAGCTTAACGTGGGCGGACCACACTGAAGCTTTCTTT.

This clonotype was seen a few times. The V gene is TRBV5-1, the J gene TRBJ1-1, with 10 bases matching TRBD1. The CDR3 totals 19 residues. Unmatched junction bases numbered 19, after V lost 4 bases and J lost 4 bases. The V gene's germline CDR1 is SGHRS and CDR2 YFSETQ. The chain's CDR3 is CASSPGTGEWGRLGTEAFF. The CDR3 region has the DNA TGCGCCAGCAGCCCCGGGACAGGGGAATGGGGCCGATTGGGCACTGAAGCTTTCTTT.

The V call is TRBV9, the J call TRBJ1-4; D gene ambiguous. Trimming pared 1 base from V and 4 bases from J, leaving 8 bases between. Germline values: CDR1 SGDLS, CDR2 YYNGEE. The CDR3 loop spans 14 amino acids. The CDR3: CASSVREGNEKLFF. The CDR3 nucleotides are TGTGCCAGCAGCGTAAGGGAGGGTAATGAAAAACTGTTTTTT.

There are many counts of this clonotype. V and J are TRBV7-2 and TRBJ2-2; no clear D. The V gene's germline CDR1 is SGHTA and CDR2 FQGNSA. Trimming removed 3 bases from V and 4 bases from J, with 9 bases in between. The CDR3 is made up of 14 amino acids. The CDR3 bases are TGTGCCAGCAGCTTCGACGAGACCACCGGGGAGCTGTTTTTT. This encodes CASSFDETTGELFF.

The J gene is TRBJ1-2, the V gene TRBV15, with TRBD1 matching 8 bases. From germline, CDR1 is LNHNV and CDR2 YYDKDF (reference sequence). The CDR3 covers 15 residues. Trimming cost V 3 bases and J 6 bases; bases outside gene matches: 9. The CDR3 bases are TGTGCCACCAGCAGCAGCTTGGCAGGGGGCGATGGCTACACCTTC. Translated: CATSSSLAGGDGYTF. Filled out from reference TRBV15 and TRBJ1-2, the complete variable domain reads DAMVIQNPRYQVTQFGKPVTLSCSQTLNHNVMYWYQQKSSQAPKLLFHYYDKDFNNEADTPDNFQSRRPNTSFCFLDIRSPGLGDTAMYLCATSSSLAGGDGYTFGSGTRLTVV.

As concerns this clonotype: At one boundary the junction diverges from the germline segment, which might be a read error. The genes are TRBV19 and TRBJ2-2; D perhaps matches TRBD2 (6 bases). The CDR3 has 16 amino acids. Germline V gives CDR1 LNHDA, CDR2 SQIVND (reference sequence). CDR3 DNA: TGTGCCGGTAGTATAGAGCCCATACTAGCAACCGGGGAGCTGTTTTTT. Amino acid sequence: CAGSIEPILATGELFF. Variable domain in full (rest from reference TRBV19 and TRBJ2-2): DGGITQSPKYLFRKEGQNVTLSCEQNLNHDAMYWYRQDPGQGLRLIYYSQIVNDFQKGDIAEGYSVSREKKESFPLTVTSAQKNPTAFYLCAGSIEPILATGELFFGEGSRLTVL.

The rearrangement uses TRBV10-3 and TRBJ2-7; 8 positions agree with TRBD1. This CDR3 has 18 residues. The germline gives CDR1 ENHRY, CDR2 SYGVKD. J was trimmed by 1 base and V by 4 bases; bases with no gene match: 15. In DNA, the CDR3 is TGTGCCATCAGTGGGACAGGGACCGAGCGCAGACCTTCCTACGAGCAGTACTTC. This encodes CAISGTGTERRPSYEQYF.

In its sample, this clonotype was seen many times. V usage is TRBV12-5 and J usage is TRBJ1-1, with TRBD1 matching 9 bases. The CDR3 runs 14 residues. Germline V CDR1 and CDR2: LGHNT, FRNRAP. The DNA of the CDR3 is TGTTACCAAGTCTCCGGGACAGGGTGGCCTGAAGCTTTCTTT. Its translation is CYQVSGTGWPEAFF.

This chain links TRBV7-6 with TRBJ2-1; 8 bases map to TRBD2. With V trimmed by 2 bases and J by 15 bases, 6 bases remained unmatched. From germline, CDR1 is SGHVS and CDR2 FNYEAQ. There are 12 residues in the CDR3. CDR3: CASSLRAGEMFF. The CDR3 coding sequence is TGTGCCAGCAGCTTAAGAGCGGGGGAAATGTTCTTC.

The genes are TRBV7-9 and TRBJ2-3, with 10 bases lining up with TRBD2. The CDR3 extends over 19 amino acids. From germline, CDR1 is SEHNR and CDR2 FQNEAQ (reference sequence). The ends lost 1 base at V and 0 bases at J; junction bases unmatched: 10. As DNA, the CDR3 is TGTGCCAGCAGCTTAGTTATAGATGGACTAGCGGCGAGCACAGATACGCAGTATTTT. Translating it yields CASSLVIDGLAASTDTQYF.

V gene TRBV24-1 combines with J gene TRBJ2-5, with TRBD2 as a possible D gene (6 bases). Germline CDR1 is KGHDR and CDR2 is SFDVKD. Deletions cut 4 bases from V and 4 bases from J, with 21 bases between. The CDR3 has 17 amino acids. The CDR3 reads CATSEPSEGAVVETQYF. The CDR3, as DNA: TGTGCCACCAGTGAGCCATCGGAGGGCGCGGTGGTAGAGACCCAGTACTTC.

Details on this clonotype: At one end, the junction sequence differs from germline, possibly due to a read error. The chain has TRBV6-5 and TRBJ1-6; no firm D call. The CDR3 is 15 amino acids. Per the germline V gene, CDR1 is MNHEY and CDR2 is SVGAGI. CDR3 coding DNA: TGTGCCAGCAGCGCTCTGGGGATGTATAATTCACCCCCCCACTTT. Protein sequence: CASSALGMYNSPPHF.

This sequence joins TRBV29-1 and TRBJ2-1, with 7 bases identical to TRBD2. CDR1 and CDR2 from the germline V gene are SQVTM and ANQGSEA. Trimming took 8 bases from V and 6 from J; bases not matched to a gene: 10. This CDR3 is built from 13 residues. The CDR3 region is CSLGGGKANEQFF. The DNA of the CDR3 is TGCAGCCTTGGGGGAGGGAAGGCCAATGAGCAGTTCTTC.

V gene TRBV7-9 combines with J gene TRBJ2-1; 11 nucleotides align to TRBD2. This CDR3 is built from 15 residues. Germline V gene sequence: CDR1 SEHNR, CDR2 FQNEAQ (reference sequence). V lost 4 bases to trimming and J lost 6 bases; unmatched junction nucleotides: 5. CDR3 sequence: CASSSTSGEANEQFF. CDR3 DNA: TGTGCCAGCAGCTCGACTAGCGGGGAGGCCAATGAGCAGTTCTTC.

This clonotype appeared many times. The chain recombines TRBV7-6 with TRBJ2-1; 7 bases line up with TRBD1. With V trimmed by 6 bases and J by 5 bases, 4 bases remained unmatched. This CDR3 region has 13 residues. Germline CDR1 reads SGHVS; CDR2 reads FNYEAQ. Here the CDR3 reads CASRSDRDNEQFF. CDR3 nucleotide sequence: TGTGCCAGCAGAAGCGACAGGGACAATGAGCAGTTCTTC.

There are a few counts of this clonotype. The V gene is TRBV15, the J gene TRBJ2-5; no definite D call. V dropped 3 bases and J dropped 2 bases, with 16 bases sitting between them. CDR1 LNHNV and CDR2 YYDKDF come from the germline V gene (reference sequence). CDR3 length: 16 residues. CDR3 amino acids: CATSRSIGHLQETQYF. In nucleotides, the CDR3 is TGTGCCACCAGCAGGTCCATCGGGCACTTGCAAGAGACCCAGTACTTC. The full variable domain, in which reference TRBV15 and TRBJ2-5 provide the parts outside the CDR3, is DAMVIQNPRYQVTQFGKPVTLSCSQTLNHNVMYWYQQKSSQAPKLLFHYYDKDFNNEADTPDNFQSRRPNTSFCFLDIRSPGLGDTAMYLCATSRSIGHLQETQYFGPGTRLLVL.

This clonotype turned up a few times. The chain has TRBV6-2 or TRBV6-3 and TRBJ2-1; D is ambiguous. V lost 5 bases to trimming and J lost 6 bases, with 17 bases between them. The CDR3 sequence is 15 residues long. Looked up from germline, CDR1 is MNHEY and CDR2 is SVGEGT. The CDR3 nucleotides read TGTGCCAGCAGTCCGGTTAGACGAAACTCCAATGAGCAGTTCTTC. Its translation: CASSPVRRNSNEQFF.

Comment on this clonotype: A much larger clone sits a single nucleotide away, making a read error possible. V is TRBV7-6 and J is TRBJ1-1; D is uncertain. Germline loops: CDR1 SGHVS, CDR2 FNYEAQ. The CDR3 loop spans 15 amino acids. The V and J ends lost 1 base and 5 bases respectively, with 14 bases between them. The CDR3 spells CASSLVVSGGTEAFF. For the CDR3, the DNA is TGTGCCAGCAGCTTAGTGGTATCGGGTGGGACTGAAGCTTTCTTT.

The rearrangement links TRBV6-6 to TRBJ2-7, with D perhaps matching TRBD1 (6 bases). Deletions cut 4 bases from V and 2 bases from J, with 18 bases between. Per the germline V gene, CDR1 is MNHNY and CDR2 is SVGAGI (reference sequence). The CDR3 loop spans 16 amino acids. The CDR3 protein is CASSCSSRTDTYEQYV. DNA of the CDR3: TGTGCCAGCAGTTGCTCGAGTCGGACAGATACCTACGAGCAGTACGTC.

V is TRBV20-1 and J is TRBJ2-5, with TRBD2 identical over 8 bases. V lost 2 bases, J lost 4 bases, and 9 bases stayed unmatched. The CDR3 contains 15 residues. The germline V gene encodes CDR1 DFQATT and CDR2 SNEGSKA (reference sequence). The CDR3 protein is CSARPRRSGVETQYF. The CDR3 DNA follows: TGCAGTGCTAGACCTCGCCGTAGCGGGGTAGAGACCCAGTACTTC.

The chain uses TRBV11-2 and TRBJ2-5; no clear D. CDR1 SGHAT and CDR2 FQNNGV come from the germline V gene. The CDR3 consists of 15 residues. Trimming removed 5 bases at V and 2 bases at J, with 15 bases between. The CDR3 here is CASSLWEHPQETQYF. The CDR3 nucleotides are TGTGCCAGCAGCCTTTGGGAACACCCACAAGAGACCCAGTACTTC.

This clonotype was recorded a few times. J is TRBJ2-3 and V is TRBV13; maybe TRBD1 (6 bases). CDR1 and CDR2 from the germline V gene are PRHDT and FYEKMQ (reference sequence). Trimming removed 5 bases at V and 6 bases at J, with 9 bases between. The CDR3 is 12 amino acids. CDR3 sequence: CASSQQGDTQYF. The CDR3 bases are TGTGCCAGCAGCCAACAGGGTGATACGCAGTATTTT.